This is a list of T cell receptor beta chains from one sample in a study of CD8+ T cells in alopecia areata. TCRdb's copy holds only in-frame clones and misses some; the assay was immunoSEQ multiplex PCR. In the table there are under 95,000 clones, about two thirds of which are singletons. Here the sequenced sample was CD8+ T cells sorted from blood, taken at week 44, from a patient treated with tofacitinib. Receptors were obtained from a human donor with alopecia areata. Both conserved end residues are part of each CDR3. D genes are given only for firm matches. Some rows mark clone size as missing; the rest say once, few, many or name a class of expanded clone.

>-|few|TRBV7-6|TRBJ1-4
TGTGCCAGCAGCCCCACAAGGGATGAAAAACTGTTTTTT
CASSPTRDEKLFF
>-|few|TRBV13|TRBJ2-1
TGTGCCAGCAGCTTAGGCCCCGAGAAAGGCCAGTTCTTC
CASSLGPEKGQFF
>-|few|TRBV4-3|TRBJ2-1
TGCGCCAGCAGCCAAGGCCGGGCAACCGGGGTCTATGAGCAGTTCTTC
CASSQGRATGVYEQFF
>-|-|TRBV19|TRBJ2-1
TGTGCCAGTAGTAACTCGGAGCTCCCCGATGAGCAGTTCTTC
CASSNSELPDEQFF
>-|-|TRBV7-2|TRBJ2-3
TGTGCCAGCAGCTTAGGAGATCTCACAGATACGCAGTATTTT
CASSLGDLTDTQYF
>-|few|TRBV5-6|TRBJ2-5
TGTGCCAGCAGCCCGGGGACCGGGGGTCCGAACTTC
CASSPGTGGPNF
>TRBD1|-|TRBV5-6|TRBJ1-2
TGTGCCAGCAGCTTAGGGACAGGGGAGGGCTACACCTTC
CASSLGTGEGYTF
>-|few|TRBV6-1|TRBJ2-2
TGTGCCGGAACAGACAGGCGCCATTATACCGGGGAGCTGTTTTTT
CAGTDRRHYTGELFF
>-|once|TRBV29-1|TRBJ1-2
TGCAGCGTTCCCTCTGGGGGGCTGGATGGCTACACCTTC
CSVPSGGLDGYTF
>TRBD1|-|TRBV11-2|TRBJ2-1
TGTGCCAGCAGCAAAAAACCCGGACAGGCACACGTCCACAATGAGCAGTTCTTC
CASSKKPGQAHVHNEQFF
>TRBD1|-|TRBV29-1|TRBJ1-3
TGCAGCGTTGGAAATCGGGACAGGTCTTCCTCTGGAAACACCATATATTTT
CSVGNRDRSSSGNTIYF
>-|-|TRBV19|TRBJ2-5
TGTGCCAGTAGAAAGATGACAGGCGACCAAGAGACCCAGTACTTC
CASRKMTGDQETQYF